The rows below give T cell receptor beta chains drawn from one sample of a study of shared clonotypes between healthy human individuals. Data came from immunoSEQ multiplex PCR; TCRdb stores just in-frame clones and leaves some out. In the table there are about 650,000 clones, 95% to 96% of which are singletons. The sequenced sample was naive CD8+ T cells sorted from blood. The origin of the receptors is a woman in her twenties or thirties in good health. The CDR3 runs from the conserved cysteine through the conserved F or W. D genes are given only for firm matches.

D: TRBD2
V: TRBV15
J: TRBJ2-7
CDR3: CATSRDRTSGSNEQYF
DNA: TGTGCCACCAGCAGAGATCGAACTAGCGGGAGTAACGAGCAGTACTTC

D: TRBD2
V: TRBV5-6
J: TRBJ2-1
CDR3: CASSGTSGRGEQFF
DNA: TGTGCCAGCAGCGGGACTAGCGGGAGAGGTGAGCAGTTCTTC

D: NA
V: TRBV5-1
J: TRBJ2-1
CDR3: CASNFHPGATPYNEQFF
DNA: TGCGCCAGCAACTTCCACCCAGGAGCAACCCCCTACAATGAGCAGTTCTTC

D: NA
V: TRBV21-1
J: TRBJ1-5
CDR3: CASSNSTTGGRFRGNQPQHF
DNA: TGTGCCAGCAGCAATTCAACGACAGGGGGACGGTTTCGAGGGAATCAGCCCCAGCATTTT

D: NA
V: TRBV10-1
J: TRBJ2-1
CDR3: CASSESGNEQFF
DNA: TGCGCCAGCAGTGAGTCGGGCAATGAGCAGTTCTTC

D: NA
V: TRBV10-3
J: TRBJ1-5
CDR3: CAISEESTFPQHF
DNA: TGTGCCATCAGTGAGGAGTCGACTTTTCCCCAGCATTTT

D: NA
V: TRBV20-1
J: TRBJ2-5
CDR3: CSARDRGTQYF
DNA: TGCAGTGCTAGAGATCGGGGGACCCAGTACTTC

D: NA
V: TRBV7-2
J: TRBJ2-1
CDR3: CASLLQGSYNEQFF
DNA: TGTGCCAGCCTCCTACAGGGTTCCTACAATGAGCAGTTCTTC

D: NA
V: TRBV7-8
J: TRBJ2-7
CDR3: CASSLALAGGTYEQYF
DNA: TGTGCCAGCAGCTTAGCGCTCGCGGGCGGCACCTACGAGCAGTACTTC

D: NA
V: TRBV4-2
J: TRBJ1-5
CDR3: CASSQDTGEGNQPQHF
DNA: TGTGCCAGCAGCCAAGATACGGGGGAGGGCAATCAGCCCCAGCATTTT

D: NA
V: TRBV10-3
J: TRBJ2-6
CDR3: CAISDVRGGGSGANVLTF
DNA: TGTGCCATCAGTGATGTAAGAGGGGGTGGTTCTGGGGCCAACGTCCTGACTTTC

D: TRBD1
V: TRBV5-1
J: TRBJ1-4
CDR3: CASSLAGTALEKLFF
DNA: TGCGCCAGCAGCTTGGCCGGGACAGCCCTTGAAAAACTGTTTTTT

D: TRBD1
V: TRBV2
J: TRBJ2-5
CDR3: CASRGTEETQYF
DNA: TGTGCCAGCAGGGGGACAGAGGAGACCCAGTACTTC